The 30 T cell receptor beta chains in this list originate from one sample, sequenced in a study of post-analysis software for immune sequencing data. Researchers reported that TCR beta cDNA libraries carried unique molecular identifiers. TCRdb independently ran MiXCR on the PCR reads; one entry per CDR3 protein. The sample has 500,000 to 600,000 distinct CDR3 sequences; 40% to 50% are singletons. These TCRs are of unknown antigen specificity. General observations from the study: TRBV5-6, TRBV5-1 and TRBV20-1 were among four to six TRBV segments more frequent in patients than controls.

Sequenced: blood. All receptors derive from a girl aged 10-17 years with multiple sclerosis.

The chain links TRBV12-3 or TRBV12-4 to TRBJ2-3, with D unresolved. The CDR3 is made up of 12 amino acids. Trimming left V 3 bases short and J 5 bases short, with 6 bases between. CDR3 sequence reads: CASSLLLDTQYF. Written as DNA, the CDR3 is TGTGCCAGCAGTTTGTTACTAGATACGCAGTATTTT.

This chain joins TRBV4-1 and TRBJ1-5, with a weak D call TRBD1 (5 bases). V was clipped by 3 bases and J by 1 base, with 10 bases between them. The CDR3 has 15 residues. Germline loops: CDR1 MGHRA, CDR2 YSYEKL. The CDR3 nucleotides are TGCGCCAGCAGCCAGAGGGGTCTCAGCAATCAGCCCCAGCATTTT. Translation: CASSQRGLSNQPQHF.

The chain is built from TRBV12-3 or TRBV12-4 and TRBJ2-7, with 9 nucleotides matching TRBD1. The CDR3 is 15 amino acids. V dropped 4 bases and J dropped 2; count of bases not matched to a gene: 6. The CDR3 sequence: CASSSLGTGTYEQYF. CDR3 nucleotide sequence: TGTGCCAGCAGTTCCCTCGGGACAGGGACCTACGAGCAGTACTTC.

This clonotype was detected only a few times. This chain uses TRBV27 with TRBJ2-7; D remains unclear. The CDR3 has 13 residues. V shed 6 bases and J shed 0 bases, with 9 bases lying between them. Germline V CDR1 and CDR2: MNHEY, SMNVEV (reference sequence). CDR3 residues: CASRNSYSYEQYF. The CDR3 DNA follows: TGTGCCAGCAGAAACAGTTACTCCTACGAGCAGTACTTC.

This clonotype showed up just a few times. The V and J genes are TRBV7-6 and TRBJ2-3; 11 bases line up with TRBD1. V dropped 1 base and J dropped 4; count of bases not matched to a gene: 7. The length of the CDR3 is 17 residues. Germline lookup yields CDR1 SGHVS and CDR2 FNYEAQ. The CDR3 DNA sequence: TGTGCCAGCAGCTTAGGTCCGTTGGGACAGGGGGCAGATACGCAGTATTTT. Translating it yields CASSLGPLGQGADTQYF. The whole variable domain, filled in from reference TRBV7-6 and TRBJ2-3, reads GAGVSQSPRYKVTKRGQDVALRCDPISGHVSLYWYRQALGQGPEFLTYFNYEAQQDKSGLPNDRFSAERPEGSISTLTIQRTEQRDSAMYRCASSLGPLGQGADTQYFGPGTRLTVL.

V and J are TRBV4-1 and TRBJ2-7; D assignment may be TRBD1 or TRBD2 (5 bases each). Germline CDR1 reads MGHRA; CDR2 reads YSYEKL. Trimming left V 1 base short and J 4 bases short, with 17 bases between. The CDR3 length is 16 residues. Here the CDR3 reads CASSQGGTPGLYEQYF. The CDR3 DNA follows: TGCGCCAGCAGCCAAGGAGGGACCCCGGGCCTTTACGAGCAGTACTTC.

This chain joins TRBV7-9 and TRBJ1-1; 12 bases are a match to TRBD1. The germline gives CDR1 SEHNR, CDR2 FQNEAQ (reference sequence). With 5 bases clipped from V and 5 bases from J, the junction kept 9 bases outside the gene matches. The CDR3 has 16 residues. The CDR3 sequence is CASSGTGGAGWTEAFF. CDR3 DNA sequence: TGTGCCAGCAGCGGGACAGGGGGCGCAGGTTGGACTGAAGCTTTCTTT.

The chain uses TRBV5-1 and TRBJ1-2, with TRBD1 matching 7 bases. The CDR3 spans 16 residues. CDR1 and CDR2 (germline): SGHRS, YFSETQ. Trimming took 1 base from V and 0 from J; bases not matched to a gene: 6. CDR3 protein: CASSLTGAGANYGYTF. In nucleotides, the CDR3 is TGCGCCAGCAGCTTGACAGGGGCCGGAGCTAACTATGGCTACACCTTC. Full variable domain (missing parts from reference TRBV5-1 and TRBJ1-2): KAGVTQTPRYLIKTRGQQVTLSCSPISGHRSVSWYQQTPGQGLQFLFEYFSETQRNKGNFPGRFSGRQFSNSRSEMNVSTLELGDSALYLCASSLTGAGANYGYTFGSGTRLTVV.

J is TRBJ2-2 and V is TRBV6-1, with 10 bases matching TRBD2. The V and J ends lost 6 bases and 5 bases, in that order; junction bases with no gene match: 12. The CDR3 sequence is 17 residues long. Germline loops: CDR1 MNHNS, CDR2 SASEGT. The CDR3 reads CASSPKAGGPRTGELFF. The CDR3 DNA is TGTGCCAGCAGCCCTAAAGCGGGGGGGCCACGAACCGGGGAGCTGTTTTTT.

This clonotype showed up just a few times. The chain carries TRBV5-1 and TRBJ2-1; D is ambiguous. The CDR3 covers 15 residues. Trimming cost V 0 bases and J 0 bases, with 7 bases left between them. CDR1 and CDR2 from the germline V gene are SGHRS and YFSETQ. CDR3 nucleotide sequence: TGCGCCAGCAGCTTGGATCAAGTCTCCTACAATGAGCAGTTCTTC. Translated: CASSLDQVSYNEQFF.

This chain connects TRBV27 to TRBJ2-1, with D perhaps TRBD1 (6 bases). The CDR3 has 14 amino acids. CDR1 and CDR2 (germline): MNHEY, SMNVEV (reference sequence). V lost 3 bases and J lost 8, with 14 bases in between. Here the CDR3 reads CASSLDSQGDEQFF. DNA for the CDR3: TGTGCCAGCAGTTTGGACAGCCAAGGGGATGAGCAGTTCTTC.

This clonotype turned up a few times. The chain couples TRBV7-6 to TRBJ2-7; D is uncertain. Germline CDR1 and CDR2: SGHVS and FNYEAQ. The CDR3 is 14 amino acids. V lost 1 base and J lost 3, with 10 bases in between. The CDR3 nucleotides read TGTGCCAGCAGCTTAGATCCGGGCCTCTACGAGCAGTACTTC. Its translation: CASSLDPGLYEQYF.

This clonotype has more than one count but fewer than ten. The CDR3 loop reads CASSYSTHSYEQYF. The CDR3 DNA sequence: TGTGCCAGCAGTTACTCGACACACTCCTACGAGCAGTACTTC. The gene calls are TRBV6-6 and TRBJ2-7; no firm D call. V gave up 0 bases and J gave up 0 bases, with 6 bases separating them. CDR3 length: 14 amino acids. Germline values: CDR1 MNHNY, CDR2 SVGAGI (reference sequence).

J is TRBJ2-7 and V is TRBV3-1, with TRBD2 matching over 8 bases. Trimming took 1 base from V and 2 from J; bases not matched to a gene: 7. From germline, CDR1 is LGHDT and CDR2 YNNKEL (reference sequence). There are 16 residues in the CDR3. This CDR3 is CASSQGVELAAYEQYF. CDR3 coding DNA: TGTGCCAGCAGCCAAGGAGTGGAACTAGCGGCCTACGAGCAGTACTTC.

The chain carries TRBV20-1 and TRBJ2-5; 8 bases match TRBD2. The last part of the DNA fits TRBJ2-7 better; the J call may be wrong. The CDR3 sequence is 15 residues long. The germline V gene encodes CDR1 DFQATT and CDR2 SNEGSKA (reference sequence). The DNA of the CDR3 is TGCAGTGCTAGGGGAACCGGGACTAGGTACTCCGAGCAGTACTTC. Residues: CSARGTGTRYSEQYF.

The rearrangement links TRBV19 to TRBJ1-2; the match to TRBD1 covers 8 bases. J gave up 4 bases and V 8 bases, and 9 bases lay outside the gene matches. The V gene's germline CDR1 is LNHDA and CDR2 SQIVND (reference sequence). The CDR3 has 14 amino acids. CDR3 DNA sequence: TGTGCCAGTGGGGGGACAGGAATTCCCTATGGCTACACCTTC. Its translation: CASGGTGIPYGYTF.

V and J are TRBV12-3 or TRBV12-4 and TRBJ2-4; a weak D match, TRBD2 (6 bases). The CDR3 runs to 12 residues. The germline V and J ends were trimmed by 1 base and 13 bases, with 11 bases remaining between them. CDR3 bases: TGTGCCAGCAGTTTAGAGCGGCTAGCGCAGTACTTC. Translated: CASSLERLAQYF.

V gene TRBV5-1 combines with J gene TRBJ2-7; TRBD1 aligns across 9 bases. V gave up 4 bases and J gave up 2 bases; unmatched junction bases: 10. This CDR3 is 16 amino acids long. Per the germline V gene, CDR1 is SGHRS and CDR2 is YFSETQ. CDR3 DNA sequence: TGCGCCAGCAGCAAGCACACCGGACAGGGGCCCTACGAGCAGTACTTC. Translating it yields CASSKHTGQGPYEQYF.

This clonotype occurred a few times. The chain carries TRBV4-2 and TRBJ2-5; 10 bases fit TRBD2. The end of the DNA aligns better with TRBJ2-7, so the J call may be wrong. Germline loops: CDR1 LGHNA, CDR2 YNFKEQ. The CDR3 spans 15 residues. The CDR3 is CASSLGTSATYEQYF. The CDR3, as DNA: TGTGCCAGCAGCCTTGGGACTAGCGCTACCTACGAGCAGTACTTC.

The J gene is TRBJ1-5, the V gene TRBV20-1, with 7 nucleotides matching TRBD1. V gave up 4 bases and J gave up 1 base; unmatched junction bases: 4. This CDR3 comprises 14 residues. The germline V gene has CDR1 DFQATT and CDR2 SNEGSKA (reference sequence). The CDR3 reads CSAIPGGSNQPQHF. The CDR3 DNA reads as TGCAGTGCTATTCCAGGGGGGAGCAATCAGCCCCAGCATTTT.

This sequence joins TRBV10-3 and TRBJ2-1; D ambiguous. This CDR3 region has 11 residues. V shed 2 bases and J shed 8 bases, with 4 bases lying between them. Germline assignment: CDR1 ENHRY and CDR2 SYGVKD. The CDR3: CAISERDEQFF. CDR3 coding DNA: TGTGCCATCAGTGAGAGGGATGAGCAGTTCTTC.

V and J are TRBV7-9 and TRBJ2-7; 9 nucleotides align to TRBD1. The V gene end was trimmed by 8 bases and the J gene end by 1 base; junction bases not matched to a gene: 18. This CDR3 has 18 residues. Germline V CDR1 and CDR2: SEHNR, FQNEAQ (reference sequence). The CDR3 here is CASSSTGGKPKDSYEQYF. In nucleotides, the CDR3 is TGTGCCAGCTCCTCGACAGGGGGTAAGCCTAAGGATTCCTACGAGCAGTACTTC.

The chain combines TRBV5-6 with TRBJ1-1; no definite D call. The V and J ends lost 5 bases and 6 bases respectively, with 14 bases between them. CDR1 is SGHDT and CDR2 is YYEEEE in the germline V gene. The CDR3 runs 13 residues. The CDR3 loop is CASRRLGRPEAFF. The CDR3 DNA follows: TGTGCCAGCAGGCGTCTCGGGCGGCCTGAAGCTTTCTTT.

This chain joins TRBV5-1 and TRBJ2-1; TRBD2 is a possible D gene (6 bases). CDR1 is SGHRS and CDR2 is YFSETQ in the germline V gene. Trimming stripped 5 bases from V and 0 bases from J, with 18 bases between. The CDR3 extends over 17 amino acids. CDR3 in amino acids: CASREGLAPSSYNEQFF. CDR3 in DNA: TGCGCCAGCAGGGAGGGATTAGCGCCGAGCTCCTACAATGAGCAGTTCTTC.

The chain couples TRBV5-4 to TRBJ2-3; the D is unclear. Per the germline V gene, CDR1 is SGHNT and CDR2 is YYREEE (reference sequence). Trimming removed 4 bases at V and 3 bases at J, with 12 bases between. The CDR3 extends over 14 amino acids. For the CDR3, the DNA is TGTGCCAGCAGCCAAGAACTGGGGACAGATACGCAGTATTTT. This gives the protein CASSQELGTDTQYF.

In its sample, this clonotype was seen many times. The chain combines TRBV20-1 with TRBJ2-7, with 7 positions matching TRBD2. The trim removed 6 bases at V and 4 bases at J, leaving 9 bases unmatched. Germline CDR1 and CDR2: DFQATT and SNEGSKA (reference sequence). This CDR3 has 13 amino acids. The CDR3 nucleotides are TGCAGTGCCGAATGGGGAGGGGTATACGAGCAGTACTTC. Its protein product is CSAEWGGVYEQYF.

The chain joins TRBV7-8 to TRBJ1-4; maybe TRBD1 (5 bases). Trimming left V 4 bases short and J 0 bases short, with 15 bases between. The CDR3 covers 17 residues. Germline-derived CDR1 and CDR2 are SGHVS and FQNEAQ. The CDR3 reads CASSWRTARATNEKLFF. CDR3 coding DNA: TGTGCCAGCAGCTGGCGGACCGCCAGGGCAACTAATGAAAAACTGTTTTTT.

V and J are TRBV5-1 and TRBJ2-5; possibly TRBD1 or TRBD2 for D (5 bases each). Germline CDR1 is SGHRS and CDR2 is YFSETQ. Trimming shortened V by 0 bases and J by 4 bases, and 19 bases separated the two germline ends. The CDR3 has 17 residues. The CDR3 is CASSLGTGRPWGETQYF. The CDR3, as DNA: TGCGCCAGCAGCTTGGGTACGGGACGGCCCTGGGGAGAGACCCAGTACTTC.

With regard to this clonotype: The junction shows a germline mismatch at one end, possibly a read error. The chain combines TRBV3-1 with TRBJ2-3; 13 bases align to TRBD2. This CDR3 is built from 16 residues. The germline V gene has CDR1 LGHDT and CDR2 YNNKEL (reference sequence). The CDR3 protein is CASSQLGLAGLDAQYF. CDR3 bases: TGTGCCAGCAGCCAATTGGGACTAGCGGGACTAGATGCGCAGTATTTT.

This clonotype appeared a single time. This chain connects TRBV4-1 to TRBJ1-2; 7 positions match TRBD1. V shed 1 base, J shed 2 bases, and the junction held 4 bases outside the gene matches. CDR1 is MGHRA and CDR2 is YSYEKL in the germline V gene. There are 15 residues in the CDR3. DNA for the CDR3: TGCGCCAGCAGCCAAGTCCGGGACAGCAACTATGGCTACACCTTC. This sequence encodes CASSQVRDSNYGYTF.